The TCR beta chain under discussion was sequenced for a study of shared T cell receptors in the human thymus. This clone was seen a single time. A junction end diverges from the germline sequence, so it may reflect a read error. This CDR3 is built from 18 residues. Germline lookup yields CDR1 PRHDT and CDR2 FYEKMQ (reference sequence). The assay was immunoSEQ multiplex PCR, and TCRdb's table has in-frame clones only and misses some. Altogether 65,000 to 70,000 clones are present, nearly 95% being singletons, with the ten largest covering 0.033%. The receptor was isolated from a human donor. The specimen was thymocytes. The chain couples TRBV13 to TRBJ1-2, with TRBD1 matching 7 bases. CDR3 protein: CASSLGSPGGIFNYGYTF. In DNA, the CDR3 is TGTGCCAGCAGCCTAGGGTCCCCAGGGGGGATATTTAACTATGGCTACACCTTC. Together with reference TRBV13 and TRBJ1-2, the CDR3 gives the full variable domain: AAGVIQSPRHLIKEKRETATLKCYPIPRHDTVYWYQQGPGQDPQFLISFYEKMQSDKGSIPDRFSAQQFSDYHSELNMSSLELGDSALYFCASSLGSPGGIFNYGYTFGSGTRLTVV.